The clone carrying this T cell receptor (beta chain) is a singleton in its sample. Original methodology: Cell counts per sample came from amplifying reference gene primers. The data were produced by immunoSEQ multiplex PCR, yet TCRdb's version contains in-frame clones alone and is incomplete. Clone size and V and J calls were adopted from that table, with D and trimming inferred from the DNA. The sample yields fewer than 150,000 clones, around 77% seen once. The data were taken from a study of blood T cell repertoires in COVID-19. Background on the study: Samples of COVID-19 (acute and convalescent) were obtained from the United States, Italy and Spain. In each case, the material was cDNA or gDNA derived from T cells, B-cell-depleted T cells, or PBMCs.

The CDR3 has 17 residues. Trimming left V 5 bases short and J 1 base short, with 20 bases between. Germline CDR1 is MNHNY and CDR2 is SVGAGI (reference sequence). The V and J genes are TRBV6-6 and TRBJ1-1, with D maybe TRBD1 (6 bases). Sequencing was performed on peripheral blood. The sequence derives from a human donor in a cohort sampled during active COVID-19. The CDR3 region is CASSPMVKGHTNTEAFF. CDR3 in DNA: TGTGCCAGCAGTCCAATGGTTAAGGGACATACGAACACTGAAGCTTTCTTT.